The clone carrying this T cell receptor beta chain was detected only a few times. Its cognate antigen is unknown. This sample stems from a study of OX40 agonist ivuxolimab in advanced cancers. Study-wide background: Anti-PD-1, anti-PD-L1 or anti-CTLA-4 therapy given earlier was allowed, and 40% had some. General study points: Dose levels from 0.1 to 3.0 mg/kg saw CD4+ and CD8+ blood T cells expand clonally by week 6.

The CDR3 covers 15 residues. The ends were cut back, 4 bases at V and 0 bases at J, with 10 bases in the middle. CDR1 is ENHRY, CDR2 SYGVKD, per germline. The table came from immunoSEQ multiplex PCR; TCRdb's copy has only in-frame clones and leaves some out. Among 95,000 to 150,000 clones listed, around 91% were seen once. The TCR was taken from an adult with an advanced solid tumor such as melanoma, head and neck, liver or kidney cancer. Sequenced here: CD4+ or CD8+ T cells sorted from blood, sampled in a trial of the OX40 agonist ivuxolimab. The rearrangement joins TRBV10-3 to TRBJ1-3, with no clear D. The CDR3 coding sequence is TGTGCCATCAGTGCCGTGGAGTACTCTGGAAACACCATATATTTT. This gives the protein CAISAVEYSGNTIYF.